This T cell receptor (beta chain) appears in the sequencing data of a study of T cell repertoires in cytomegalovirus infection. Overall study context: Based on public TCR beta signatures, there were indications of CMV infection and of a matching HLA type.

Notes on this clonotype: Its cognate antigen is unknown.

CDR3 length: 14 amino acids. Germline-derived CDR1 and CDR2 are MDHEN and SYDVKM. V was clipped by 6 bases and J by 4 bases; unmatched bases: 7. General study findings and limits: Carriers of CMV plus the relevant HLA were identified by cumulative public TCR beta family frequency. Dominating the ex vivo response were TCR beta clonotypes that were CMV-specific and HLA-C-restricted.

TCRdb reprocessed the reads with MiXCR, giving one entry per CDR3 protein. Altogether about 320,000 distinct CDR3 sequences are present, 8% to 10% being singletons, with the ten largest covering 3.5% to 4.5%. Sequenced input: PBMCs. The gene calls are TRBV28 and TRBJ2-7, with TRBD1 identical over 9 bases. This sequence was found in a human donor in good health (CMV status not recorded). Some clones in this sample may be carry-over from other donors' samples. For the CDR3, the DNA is TGTGCCAGCAGCTCGACTGACAGGGGGTACGAGCAGTACTTC. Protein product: CASSSTDRGYEQYF.